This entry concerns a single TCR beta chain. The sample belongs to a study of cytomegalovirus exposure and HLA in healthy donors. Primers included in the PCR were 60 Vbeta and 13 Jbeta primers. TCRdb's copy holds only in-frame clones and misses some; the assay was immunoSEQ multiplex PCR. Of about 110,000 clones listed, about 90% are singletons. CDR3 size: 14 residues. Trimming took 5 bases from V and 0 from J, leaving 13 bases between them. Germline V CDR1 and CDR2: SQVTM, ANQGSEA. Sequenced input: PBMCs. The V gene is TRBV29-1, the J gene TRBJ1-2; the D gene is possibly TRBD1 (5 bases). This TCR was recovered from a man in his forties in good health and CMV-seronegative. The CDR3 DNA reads TGCAGCGTTCCCGCAGGGAAATCTAACTATGGCTACACCTTC. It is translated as CSVPAGKSNYGYTF.